The rows below give T cell receptor beta chains drawn from one sample of a study of regulatory T cells in long-lasting Graves disease. Using its own MiXCR run on the multiplex PCR reads, TCRdb lists one record per CDR3 protein. The table includes hundreds of thousands of distinct CDR3 sequences, 15% to 20% detected once. The data were also submitted as part of a second study, on T cells in Graves' hyperthyroidism and ophthalmopathy.

The material was peripheral blood mononuclear cells (PBMCs), obtained at new diagnosis, from a patient treated with antithyroid drugs. Source of these receptors: a woman aged 25 to 39 with Graves disease. CDR3s include the opening cysteine and the closing phenylalanine or tryptophan. A D gene is named only where the DNA matches it firmly. Part of the rows lack a size; the others show once, few, many or a class for expanded clones.

CDR3 length	clone size	D gene	V gene	J gene	CDR3 protein	CDR3 DNA
14	many	-	TRBV28	TRBJ1-4	CASSTGGKNEKLFF	TGTGCCAGCAGTACAGGTGGAAAGAATGAAAAACTGTTTTTT
16	-	TRBD2	TRBV5-1	TRBJ2-1	CASSPGTTPSYNEQFF	TGCGCCAGCAGTCCCGGGACTACTCCTTCTTACAATGAGCAGTTCTTC
14	few	-	TRBV19	TRBJ2-7	CASSMMGHTSGQYF	TGTGCCAGTAGTATGATGGGACATACCTCAGGACAGTACTTC
15	-	-	TRBV18	TRBJ1-2	CASSLIAGLGDGYTF	TGTGCCAGCTCACTCATCGCAGGGCTTGGAGATGGCTACACCTTC
15	many	TRBD2	TRBV2	TRBJ2-7	CASSGWGGETYEQYF	TGTGCCAGCAGTGGCTGGGGGGGAGAGACCTACGAGCAGTACTTC
14	many	-	TRBV6-1	TRBJ1-1	CASIAGGHGTEAFF	TGTGCCAGCATCGCTGGAGGCCACGGCACTGAAGCTTTCTTT
11	many	-	TRBV3-1	TRBJ2-5	CASSRRETQYF	TGTGCCAGCAGCCGGAGAGAGACCCAGTACTTC
16	-	-	TRBV5-1	TRBJ1-1	CASSPIPRTRNTEAFF	TGCGCCAGCAGCCCAATCCCTAGAACCAGAAACACTGAAGCTTTCTTT
15	many	TRBD2	TRBV27	TRBJ2-1	CASSLIAGGFNEQFF	TGTGCCAGCAGTTTAATCGCGGGGGGCTTCAATGAGCAGTTCTTC
12	many	-	TRBV6-1	TRBJ2-7	CASTDFVYEQYF	TGTGCCAGCACCGATTTCGTCTACGAGCAGTACTTC
14	few	-	TRBV7-9	TRBJ2-7	CASSPSYVSYEQYF	TGTGCCAGCAGTCCAAGCTACGTCTCCTACGAGCAGTACTTC
17	-	TRBD1	TRBV10-3	TRBJ2-1	CAISERGTGSSYNEQFF	TGTGCCATCAGTGAGAGAGGGACAGGGTCCTCCTACAATGAGCAGTTCTTC
16	-	TRBD2	TRBV7-9	TRBJ2-5	CASRNSGGWRKETQYF	TGTGCCAGCAGAAATAGCGGGGGCTGGAGAAAAGAGACCCAGTACTTC
15	-	-	TRBV5-4	TRBJ2-5	CASSLYSGTGETQYF	TGTGCCAGCAGCTTGTATTCAGGGACCGGAGAGACCCAGTACTTC
18	many	TRBD2	TRBV3-1	TRBJ2-7	CASSQPGLAGGGSYEQYF	TGTGCCAGCAGCCAACCGGGACTAGCGGGAGGAGGCTCCTACGAGCAGTACTTC
13	-	-	TRBV30	TRBJ2-5	CAWSVLAEETQYF	TGTGCCTGGAGTGTACTAGCTGAAGAGACCCAGTACTTC
14	-	-	TRBV28	TRBJ2-1	CASSPSLVYNEQFF	TGTGCCAGCAGCCCCTCACTAGTATACAATGAGCAGTTCTTC
15	many	TRBD2	TRBV2	TRBJ2-5	CASSERLAAGETQYF	TGTGCCAGCAGTGAAAGACTAGCGGCAGGGGAGACCCAGTACTTC
15	many	TRBD1	TRBV11-2	TRBJ2-7	CASSAPGQSSYEQYF	TGTGCCAGCAGCGCCCCGGGACAGAGCTCCTACGAGCAGTACTTC
16	-	TRBD1	TRBV27	TRBJ2-4	CASSADRVRAKNIQYF	TGTGCCAGCAGTGCGGACAGGGTGAGAGCCAAAAACATTCAGTACTTC
14	many	-	TRBV27	TRBJ2-7	CASSLNGPSYEQYF	TGTGCCAGCAGTTTAAATGGGCCCTCCTACGAGCAGTACTTC
12	-	-	TRBV7-2	TRBJ2-2	CASSLAAREPFF	TGTGCCAGCAGCTTAGCAGCGAGGGAGCCGTTTTTT
14	-	-	TRBV7-9	TRBJ2-5	CASSHLGGRETQYF	TGTGCCAGCAGCCACCTGGGGGGGCGGGAGACCCAGTACTTC
16	-	TRBD1	TRBV2	TRBJ1-2	CASKTQPGQMNYGYTF	TGTGCCAGCAAAACCCAACCGGGACAGATGAACTATGGCTACACCTTC
15	few	TRBD2	TRBV9	TRBJ2-1	CASSITSGGYNEQFF	TGTGCCAGCAGCATTACTAGCGGGGGGTACAATGAGCAGTTCTTC
14	many	-	TRBV12-3/TRBV12-4	TRBJ1-2	CASSIGGTNYGYTF	TGTGCCAGCTCCATTGGGGGGACAAACTATGGCTACACCTTC
13	many	-	TRBV20-1	TRBJ1-5	CSATGRPNQPQHF	TGCAGTGCGACGGGACGACCCAATCAGCCCCAGCATTTT
15	many	TRBD1	TRBV9	TRBJ1-5	CASSATGDWSQPQHF	TGTGCCAGCAGCGCCACAGGGGACTGGAGTCAGCCCCAGCATTTT